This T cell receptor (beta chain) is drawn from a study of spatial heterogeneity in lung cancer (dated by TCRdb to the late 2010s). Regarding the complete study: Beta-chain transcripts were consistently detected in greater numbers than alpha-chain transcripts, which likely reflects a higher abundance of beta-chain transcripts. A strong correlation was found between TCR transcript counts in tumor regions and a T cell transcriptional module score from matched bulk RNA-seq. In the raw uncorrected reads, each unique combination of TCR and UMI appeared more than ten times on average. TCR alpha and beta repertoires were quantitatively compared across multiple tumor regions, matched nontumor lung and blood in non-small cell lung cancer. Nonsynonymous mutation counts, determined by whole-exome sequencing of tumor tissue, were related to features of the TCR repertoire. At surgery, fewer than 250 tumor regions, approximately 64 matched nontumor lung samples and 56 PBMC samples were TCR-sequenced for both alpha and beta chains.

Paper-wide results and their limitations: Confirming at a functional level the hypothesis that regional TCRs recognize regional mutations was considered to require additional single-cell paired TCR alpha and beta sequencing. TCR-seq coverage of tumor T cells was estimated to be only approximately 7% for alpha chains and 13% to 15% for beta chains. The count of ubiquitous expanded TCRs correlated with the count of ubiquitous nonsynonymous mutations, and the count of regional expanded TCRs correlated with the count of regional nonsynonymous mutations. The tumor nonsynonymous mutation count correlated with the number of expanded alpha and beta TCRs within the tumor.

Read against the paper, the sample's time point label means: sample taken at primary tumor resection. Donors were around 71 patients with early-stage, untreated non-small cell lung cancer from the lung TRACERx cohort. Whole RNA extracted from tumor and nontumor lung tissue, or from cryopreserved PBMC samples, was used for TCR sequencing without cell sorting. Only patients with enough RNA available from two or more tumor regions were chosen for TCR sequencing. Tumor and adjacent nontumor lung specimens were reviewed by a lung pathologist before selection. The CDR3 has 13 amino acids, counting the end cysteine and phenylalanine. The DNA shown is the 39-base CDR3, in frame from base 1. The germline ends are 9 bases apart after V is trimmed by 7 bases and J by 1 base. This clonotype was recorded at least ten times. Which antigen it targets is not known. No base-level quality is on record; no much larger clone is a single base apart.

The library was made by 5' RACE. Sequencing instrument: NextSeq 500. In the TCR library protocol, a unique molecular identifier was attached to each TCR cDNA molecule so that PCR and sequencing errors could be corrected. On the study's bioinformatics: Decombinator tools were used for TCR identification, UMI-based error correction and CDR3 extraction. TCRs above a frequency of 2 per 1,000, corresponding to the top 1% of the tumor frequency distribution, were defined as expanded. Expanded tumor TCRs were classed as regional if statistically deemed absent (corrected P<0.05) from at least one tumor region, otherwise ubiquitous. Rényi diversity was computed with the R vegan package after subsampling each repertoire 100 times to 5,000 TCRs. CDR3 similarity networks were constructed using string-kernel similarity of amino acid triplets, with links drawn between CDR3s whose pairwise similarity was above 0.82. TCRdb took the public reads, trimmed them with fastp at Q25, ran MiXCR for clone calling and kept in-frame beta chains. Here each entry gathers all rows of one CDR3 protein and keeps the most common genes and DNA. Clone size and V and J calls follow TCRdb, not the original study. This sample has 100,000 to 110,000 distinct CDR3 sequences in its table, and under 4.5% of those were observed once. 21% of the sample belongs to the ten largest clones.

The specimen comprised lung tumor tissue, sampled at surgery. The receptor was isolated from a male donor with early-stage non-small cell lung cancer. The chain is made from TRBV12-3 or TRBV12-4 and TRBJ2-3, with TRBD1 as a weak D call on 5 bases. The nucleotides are TGTGCCAGCACCCTAGGGGGCACAGATACGCAGTATTTT. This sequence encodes CASTLGGTDTQYF.